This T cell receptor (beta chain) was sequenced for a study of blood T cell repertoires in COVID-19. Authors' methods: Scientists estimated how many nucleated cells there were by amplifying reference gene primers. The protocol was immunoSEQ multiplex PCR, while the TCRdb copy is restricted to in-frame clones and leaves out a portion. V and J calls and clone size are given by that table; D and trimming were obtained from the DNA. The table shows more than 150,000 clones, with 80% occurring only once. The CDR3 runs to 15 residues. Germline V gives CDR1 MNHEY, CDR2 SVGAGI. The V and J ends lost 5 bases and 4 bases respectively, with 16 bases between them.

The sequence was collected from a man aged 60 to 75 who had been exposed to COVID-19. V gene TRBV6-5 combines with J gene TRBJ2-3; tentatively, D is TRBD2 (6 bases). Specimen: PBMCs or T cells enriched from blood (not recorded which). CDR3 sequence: CASSKQATGADTQYF. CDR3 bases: TGTGCCAGCAGTAAACAGGCCACGGGGGCAGATACGCAGTATTTT.